The T cell receptor beta chain under discussion was sequenced for a study of regulatory T cells in long-lasting Graves disease. Time point defined: newly diagnosed GD, antithyroid drugs for less than 3 months. RNA extracted from PBMCs served as the sequencing template. Deletions cut 0 bases from V and 2 bases from J, with 8 bases between. This CDR3 contains 14 residues. Germline CDR1 is SGDLS and CDR2 is YYNGEE. Through Arm-PCR of CDR3 regions and iRepertoire HTBI primers, TCR beta libraries were built. TCRdb called the multiplex PCR reads again in MiXCR, with one record for every CDR3 protein. Here the sample spans hundreds of thousands of distinct CDR3 sequences, about 14% being singletons. A few counts support this clonotype. The same specimen was also included in a second study, on T cells in Graves' hyperthyroidism and ophthalmopathy. As that study records: Hyperthyroidism had been newly diagnosed in patients aged 18 to 65, and its duration was under 2 months. The HTBI primer set served for first-round RT-PCR of the TCR CDR3.

This sequence joins TRBV9 and TRBJ2-5, with D possibly matching TRBD1 (5 bases). The TCR comes from a man younger than 45 with Graves disease. The source was peripheral blood mononuclear cells (PBMCs), collected at new diagnosis, from a patient treated with antithyroid drugs. The CDR3 here is CASSVGQSQETQYF. The CDR3 nucleotides are TGTGCCAGCAGCGTAGGACAGTCACAAGAGACCCAGTACTTC.